This TCR beta chain was observed in a study of vaccination effects on CD4 cells after COVID-19 (dated by TCRdb to between 2020 and 2023). Regarding the study in general: The ViraFEST assay stimulated PBMC with viral peptide pools and then used TCR sequencing to identify antigen-specific CD4+ T cell clonotypes by expansion. Roughly 2 million PBMC per well were cultured in IMDM with about 5% human AB serum, around 10 IU/ml IL-2 and gentamicin, plus 10 ug/ml peptides. A total of over nine COVID-19 convalescent patients and a few SARS-CoV-2-naive healthy vaccine recipients were included in the full study. Cultures from other donors in the study were sequenced using the Oncomine TCR Beta short-read assay on an Illumina iSeq 100. SARS-CoV-2 spike-specific CD4+ TCR repertoires were compared before and after mRNA vaccination in COVID-19 convalescent patients and in infection-naive vaccine recipients. Pre-vaccine samples were drawn from a couple of convalescent patients 16 days and one week before the first dose, at 142 and 148 days after COVID-19 diagnosis. Each participant got two doses of an mRNA SARS-CoV-2 vaccine, either BNT162b2 or mRNA-1273. Study-wide conclusions, independent of this receptor: At late post-vaccination timepoints, both infection-induced and vaccine-induced clones showed marked clonal contraction, consistent with waning T cell responses. Limitations of the study were the small number of convalescent patients and the absence of early post-infection timepoints. In convalescent patients, the post-vaccine spike-reactive repertoire consisted mainly of new vaccine-induced clones, largely distinct from infection-induced clones.

Library creation used the immunoSEQ multiplex PCR assay. DNA from the cultured and isolated CD4+ T cells underwent TCR beta CDR3 sequencing. As for the original processing: Non-productive TCR sequences were discarded, and reads were trimmed to the CDR3 region, with only CDR3s of 7 or more amino acids retained. Antigen-specific clonotypes were identified using the MANAFEST web app by comparison of expansion in peptide wells against reference cultures. For clones to be considered positive, expansion at FDR<0.05 versus reference and all other wells, an odds ratio above 5, and a frequency above 0.1% in two replicate wells were required. A clonotype was called cross-reactive if it was significantly expanded both in SARS-CoV-2 spike wells and in at least one common cold coronavirus spike condition. Using the stringdist R package, CDR3 similarity was measured by Levenshtein distance, and unrooted trees were constructed with ape in R 3.6.1. TCRdb limited this immuneACCESS table to in-frame rearrangements with V and J called. A share of clones is missing; checked studies link under half to unresolved V genes, and the rest is unexplained. V, J and clone size are taken as reported in that table, and D and trimming were inferred from the DNA itself. The sample table contains tens of thousands of clones; only one count was recorded for under 85% of them. The ten largest clonotypes hold around 25% of the sample.

On this clone itself: The antigen it recognizes is unknown. No much larger clone is present one base from it, and per-base qualities are unavailable.

After more than nine days of culture, CD4+ T cells were isolated with the EasySep CD4+ T cell isolation kit. PCR-confirmed SARS-CoV-2 infection had occurred in convalescent patients between March and December 2020, before the Alpha, Beta and Delta variants emerged in the United States. Half of the culture medium was replaced with fresh IL-2-containing medium on days 3 and 7. Unless otherwise noted, each peptide stimulation condition was cultured in triplicate wells. Using Ficoll-Paque Plus gradient centrifugation, PBMC were separated from whole blood and then either used fresh or cryopreserved at -140C. Genomic DNA was extracted from cultured CD4+ T cells with the QIAamp micro DNA kit. The germline V gene (reference sequence) sets CDR1 to LNHDA and CDR2 to SQIVND. The CDR3 goes from the cysteine to the phenylalanine over 13 residues. Left in the record is the CDR3 DNA by itself, 39 bases read in frame from the first base. V lost 6 bases and J lost 5 bases; the stretch between them is 11 bases long.

Recombination joined TRBV19 with TRBJ1-5; matching of 6 bases hints at TRBD1 as the D gene. This sample comprised CD4+ T cells from PBMCs cultured without peptide, obtained before COVID-19 vaccination. The receptor's source is a human donor who had a prior SARS-CoV-2 infection. The encoded CDR3 is CASSGQFDQPQHF. The DNA is as follows: TGTGCCAGTAGCGGACAGTTCGATCAGCCCCAGCATTTT.